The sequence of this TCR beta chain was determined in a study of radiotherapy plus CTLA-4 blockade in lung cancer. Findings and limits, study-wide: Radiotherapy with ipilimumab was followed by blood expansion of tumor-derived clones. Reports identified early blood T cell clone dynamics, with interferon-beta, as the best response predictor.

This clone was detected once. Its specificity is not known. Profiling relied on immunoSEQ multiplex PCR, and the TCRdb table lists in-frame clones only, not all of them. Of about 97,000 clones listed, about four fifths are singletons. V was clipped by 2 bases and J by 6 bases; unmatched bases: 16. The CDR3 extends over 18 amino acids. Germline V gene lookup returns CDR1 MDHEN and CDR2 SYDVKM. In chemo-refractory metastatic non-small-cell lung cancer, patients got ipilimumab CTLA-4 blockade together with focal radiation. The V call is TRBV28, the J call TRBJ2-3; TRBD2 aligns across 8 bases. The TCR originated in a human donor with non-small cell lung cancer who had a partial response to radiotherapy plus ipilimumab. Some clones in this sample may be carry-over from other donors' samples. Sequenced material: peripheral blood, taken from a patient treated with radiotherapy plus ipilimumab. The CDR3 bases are TGTGCCAGCAGTTTACCCCTTGTTCGGCTAGCGGGCAGGGATACGCAGTATTTT. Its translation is CASSLPLVRLAGRDTQYF.